This TCR beta chain was observed in a study of response to subunit inactivated influenza vaccine. General study findings and limits: It was the authors' suggestion that each seasonal influenza vaccination recruits few new T cells.

With regard to this clonotype: Its antigen is not identified.

Germline lookup yields CDR1 DFQATT and CDR2 SNEGSKA (reference sequence). The CDR3 runs 17 residues. The junction had 7 bases not matched to a gene; V was cut back by 5 bases and J by 0 bases. One entry per CDR3 protein results from TCRdb running MiXCR on the RT-PCR reads. The table lists about 780,000 distinct CDR3 sequences, around 18% of them singletons. The chain has TRBV20-1 and TRBJ2-2; 12 bases fit TRBD1. The sequence derives from a man between 50 and 59 years old who received an inactivated influenza vaccine. This specimen consisted of PBMCs from blood, obtained 5 to 6 days after vaccination. The CDR3 DNA reads as TGCAGTGCTGCCCGGGACAGGGGGCGCCCGAACACCGGGGAGCTGTTTTTT. It translates to CSAARDRGRPNTGELFF.